This T cell receptor (beta chain) was profiled in a study of cytomegalovirus exposure and HLA in healthy donors. This clone was counted between two and nine times. The same CDR3 is also encoded by other DNA sequences in this sample. The CDR3 runs 15 residues. Trimming removed 3 bases at V and 0 bases at J, with 9 bases between. Germline V gene sequence: CDR1 SEHNR, CDR2 FQNEAQ (reference sequence). The PCR employed 60 Vbeta primers together with 13 Jbeta primers. Method: immunoSEQ multiplex PCR; TCRdb's copy keeps in-frame clones and lacks some. Of 150,000 to 200,000 clones detected, around 75% appear once; the ten largest clones hold roughly 1.9%.

Sequencing was carried out using PBMCs. The rearrangement joins TRBV7-9 to TRBJ1-5; D is perhaps TRBD1 (5 bases). This receptor was taken from a woman between 25 and 40 years old in good health and CMV-seronegative. CDR3: CASSLGGYSNQPQHF. The CDR3 region has the DNA TGTGCCAGCAGCTTGGGGGGGTATAGCAATCAGCCCCAGCATTTT.